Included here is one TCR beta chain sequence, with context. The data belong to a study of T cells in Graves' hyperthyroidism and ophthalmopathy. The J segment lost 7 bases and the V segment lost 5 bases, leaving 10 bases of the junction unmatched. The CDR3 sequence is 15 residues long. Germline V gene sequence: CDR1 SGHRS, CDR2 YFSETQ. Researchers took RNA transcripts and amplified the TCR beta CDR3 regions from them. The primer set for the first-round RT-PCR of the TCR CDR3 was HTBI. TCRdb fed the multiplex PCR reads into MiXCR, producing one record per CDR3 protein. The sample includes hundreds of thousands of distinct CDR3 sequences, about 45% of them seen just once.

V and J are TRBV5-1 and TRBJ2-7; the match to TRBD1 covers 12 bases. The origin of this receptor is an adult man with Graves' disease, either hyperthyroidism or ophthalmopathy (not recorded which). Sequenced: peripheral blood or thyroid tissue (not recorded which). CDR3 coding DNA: TGCGCCAGCAGACCCCCGGGACAGGGGGCGGGAGAGCAGTACTTC. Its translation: CASRPPGQGAGEQYF. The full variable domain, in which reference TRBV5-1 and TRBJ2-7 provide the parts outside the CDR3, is KAGVTQTPRYLIKTRGQQVTLSCSPISGHRSVSWYQQTPGQGLQFLFEYFSETQRNKGNFPGRFSGRQFSNSRSEMNVSTLELGDSALYLCASRPPGQGAGEQYFGPGTRLTVT.